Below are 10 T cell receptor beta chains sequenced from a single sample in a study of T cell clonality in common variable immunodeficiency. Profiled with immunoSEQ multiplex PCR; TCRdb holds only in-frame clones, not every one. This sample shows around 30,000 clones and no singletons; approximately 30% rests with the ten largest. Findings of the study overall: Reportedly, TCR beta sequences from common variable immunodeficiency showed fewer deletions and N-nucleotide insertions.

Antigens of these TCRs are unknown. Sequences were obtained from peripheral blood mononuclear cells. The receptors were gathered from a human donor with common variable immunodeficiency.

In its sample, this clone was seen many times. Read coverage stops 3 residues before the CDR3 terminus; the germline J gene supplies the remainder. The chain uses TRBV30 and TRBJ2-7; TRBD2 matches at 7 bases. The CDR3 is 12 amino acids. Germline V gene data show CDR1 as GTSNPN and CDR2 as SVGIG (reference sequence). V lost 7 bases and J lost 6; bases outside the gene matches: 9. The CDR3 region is CASKGASGEQYF. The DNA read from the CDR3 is TGTGCCTCAAAAGGGGCTAGCGGCGAG.

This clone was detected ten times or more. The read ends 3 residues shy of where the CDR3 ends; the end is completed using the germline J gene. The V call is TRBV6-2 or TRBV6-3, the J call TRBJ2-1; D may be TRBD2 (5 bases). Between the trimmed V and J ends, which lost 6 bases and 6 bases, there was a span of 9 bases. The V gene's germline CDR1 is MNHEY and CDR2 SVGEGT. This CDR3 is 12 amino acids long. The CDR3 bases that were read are TGTGCCAGCAGCTTTACTAGCAATGAG. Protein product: CASSFTSNE. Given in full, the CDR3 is CASSFTSNEQFF.

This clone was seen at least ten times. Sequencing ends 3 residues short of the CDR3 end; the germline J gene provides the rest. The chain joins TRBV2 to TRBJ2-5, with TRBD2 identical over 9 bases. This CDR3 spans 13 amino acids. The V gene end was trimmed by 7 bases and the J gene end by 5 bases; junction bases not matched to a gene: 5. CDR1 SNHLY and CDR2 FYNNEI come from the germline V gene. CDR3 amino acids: CASIPGLAETQYF. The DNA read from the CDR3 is TGTGCCAGCATACCGGGACTAGCTGAGACC.

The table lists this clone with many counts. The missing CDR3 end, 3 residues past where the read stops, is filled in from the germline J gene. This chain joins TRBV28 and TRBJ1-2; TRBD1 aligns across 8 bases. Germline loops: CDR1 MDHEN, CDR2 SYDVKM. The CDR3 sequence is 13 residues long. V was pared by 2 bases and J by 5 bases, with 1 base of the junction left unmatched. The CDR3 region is CASSLRTGYGYTF. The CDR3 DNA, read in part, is TGTGCCAGCAGTTTAAGGACAGGGTATGGC.

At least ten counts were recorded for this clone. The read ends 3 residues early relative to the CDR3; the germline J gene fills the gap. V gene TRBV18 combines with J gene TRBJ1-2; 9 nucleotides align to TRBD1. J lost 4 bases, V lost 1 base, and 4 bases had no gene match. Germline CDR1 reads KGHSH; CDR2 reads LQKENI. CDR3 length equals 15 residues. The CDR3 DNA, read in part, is TGTGCCAGCTCACCACGGACAGGGGAGAGCTATGGC. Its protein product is CASSPRTGESYG. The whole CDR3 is CASSPRTGESYGYTF.

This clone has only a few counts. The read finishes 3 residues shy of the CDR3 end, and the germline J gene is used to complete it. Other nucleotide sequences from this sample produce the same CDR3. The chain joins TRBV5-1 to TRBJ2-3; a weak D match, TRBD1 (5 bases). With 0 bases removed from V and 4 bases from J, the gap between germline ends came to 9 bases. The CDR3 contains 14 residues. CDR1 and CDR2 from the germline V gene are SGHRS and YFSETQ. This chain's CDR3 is CASSLAQGADTQYF. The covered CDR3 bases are TGCGCCAGCAGCTTGGCTCAAGGGGCAGATACG.

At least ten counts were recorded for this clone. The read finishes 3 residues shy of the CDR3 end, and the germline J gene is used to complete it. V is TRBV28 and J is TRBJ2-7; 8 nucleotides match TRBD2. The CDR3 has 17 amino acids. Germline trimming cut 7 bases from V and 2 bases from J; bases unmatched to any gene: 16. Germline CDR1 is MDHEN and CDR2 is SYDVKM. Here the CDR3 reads CASISGGTGGKTYEQYF. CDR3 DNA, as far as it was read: TGTGCCAGCATTTCCGGGGGTACGGGAGGGAAAACCTACGAG.

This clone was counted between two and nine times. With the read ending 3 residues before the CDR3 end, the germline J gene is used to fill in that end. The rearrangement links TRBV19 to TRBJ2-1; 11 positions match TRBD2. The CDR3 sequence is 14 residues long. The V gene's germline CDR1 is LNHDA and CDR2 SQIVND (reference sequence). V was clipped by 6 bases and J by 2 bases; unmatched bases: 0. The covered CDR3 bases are TGTGCCAGTAGACTAGCGGGAGCCTACAATGAG. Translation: CASRLAGAYNE. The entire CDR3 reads CASRLAGAYNEQFF. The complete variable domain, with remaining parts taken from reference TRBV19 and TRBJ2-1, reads DGGITQSPKYLFRKEGQNVTLSCEQNLNHDAMYWYRQDPGQGLRLIYYSQIVNDFQKGDIAEGYSVSREKKESFPLTVTSAQKNPTAFYLCASRLAGAYNEQFFGPGTRLTVL.

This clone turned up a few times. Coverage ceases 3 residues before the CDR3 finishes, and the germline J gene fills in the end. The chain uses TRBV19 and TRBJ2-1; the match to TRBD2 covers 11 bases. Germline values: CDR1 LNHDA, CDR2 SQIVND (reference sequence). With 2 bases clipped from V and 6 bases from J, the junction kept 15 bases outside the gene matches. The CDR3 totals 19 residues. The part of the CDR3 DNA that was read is TGTGCCAGTAGTATAAACCCCTCGAAACTAGCGGGAGTCCGCAATGAG. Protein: CASSINPSKLAGVRNE. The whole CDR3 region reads CASSINPSKLAGVRNEQFF.

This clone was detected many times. CDR3 loop: CSVGGPLEQFF. Incomplete CDR3 DNA: TGCAGCGTTGGGGGGCCGCTTGAG. The chain recombines TRBV29-1 with TRBJ2-1; D is possibly TRBD1 (6 bases). The read halts 3 residues ahead of the CDR3 end, with the missing end drawn from the germline J gene. Germline CDR1 and CDR2: SQVTM and ANQGSEA. The CDR3 has 11 amino acids. The V end lost 4 bases, the J end lost 9 bases, and 10 bases lay between the germline ends.